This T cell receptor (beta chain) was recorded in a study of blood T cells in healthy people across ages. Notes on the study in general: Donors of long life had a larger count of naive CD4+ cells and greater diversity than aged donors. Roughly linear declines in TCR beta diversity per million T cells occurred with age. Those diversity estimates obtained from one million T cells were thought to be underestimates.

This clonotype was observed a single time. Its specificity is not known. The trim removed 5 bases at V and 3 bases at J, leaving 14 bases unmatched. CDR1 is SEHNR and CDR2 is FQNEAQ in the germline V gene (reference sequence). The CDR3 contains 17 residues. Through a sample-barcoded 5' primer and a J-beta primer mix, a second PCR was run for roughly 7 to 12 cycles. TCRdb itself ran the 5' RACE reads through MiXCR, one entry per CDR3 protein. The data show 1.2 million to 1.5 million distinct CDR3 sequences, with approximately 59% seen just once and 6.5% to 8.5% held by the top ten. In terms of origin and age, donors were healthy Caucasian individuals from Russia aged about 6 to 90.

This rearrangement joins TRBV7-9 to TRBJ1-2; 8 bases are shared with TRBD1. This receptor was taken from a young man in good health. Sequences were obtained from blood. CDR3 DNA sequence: TGTGCCAGCAGCCCACCAAGGGGCAGGGGGCCTGACTATGGCTACACCTTC. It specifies CASSPPRGRGPDYGYTF.